These 31 T cell receptor beta chains originate from one sample sequenced in a study of low-dose radiotherapy and immunotherapy resistance in tumors. Primers used for first-strand cDNA, a TRAV- and TRBV-specific set, covered both alpha and beta chains. The PCR that amplified TCRs ran for about 18 cycles, relying on a constant-region primer and a V-primer adapter. TCRdb ran MiXCR on the reads and lists one entry per CDR3 protein. There are about 64,000 distinct CDR3 sequences in the sample; about a quarter occur only once, and less than 8% lies in the top ten. Time point: before trial treatment. The sample was PBMCs, taken before treatment. Source of these receptors: a male donor with rectosigmoid adenocarcinoma.

As concerns this clonotype: A far larger clone is just one base off, so this is likely a read error. The V and J genes are TRBV6-2 or TRBV6-3 and TRBJ1-2; D is perhaps TRBD1 (5 bases). Between the trimmed V and J ends, which lost 6 bases and 4 bases, there was a span of 15 bases. Germline V gene sequence: CDR1 MNHEY, CDR2 SVGEGT. This CDR3 region has 14 residues. CDR3 residues: CASSSQGRGYGYTF. CDR3 DNA: TGTGCCAGCAGCAGCCAGGGACGCGGCTATGGCTACACCTTC.

This clonotype was seen repeatedly, ten times or more. The chain links TRBV6-2 or TRBV6-3 to TRBJ2-2; D uncertain. V lost 11 bases to trimming and J lost 0 bases, with 10 bases between them. Germline CDR1 and CDR2: MNHEY and SVGEGT. The CDR3 length is 13 residues. The CDR3 nucleotides read TGTGCCGCCGCAGAATCGAACACCGGGGAGCTGTTTTTT. This translates into CAAAESNTGELFF.

At least ten counts were recorded for this clonotype. The CDR3 loop reads CASSLTLGQLYGYTF. The CDR3 nucleotides read TGTGCCAGCAGTTTGACTTTAGGACAGCTCTATGGCTACACCTTC. The chain links TRBV6-2 or TRBV6-3 to TRBJ1-2; maybe TRBD1 (6 bases). The CDR3 has 15 residues. CDR1 and CDR2 from the germline V gene are MNHEY and SVGEGT. The V gene lost 4 bases and the J gene lost 4 bases, with 16 bases spanning the gap.

Concerning this clonotype: A far larger clone is only one base removed, so a read error is likely. V gene TRBV28 combines with J gene TRBJ2-1; TRBD2 is a possible D gene (5 bases). Germline V gene sequence: CDR1 MDHEN, CDR2 SYDVKM. The CDR3 has 11 residues. V shed 3 bases and J shed 10 bases, with 7 bases lying between them. CDR3: CASSFEREQFF. CDR3 DNA sequence: TGTGCCAGCAGTTTTGAGCGGGAGCAGTTCTTC.

Ten or more counts support this clonotype. The chain combines TRBV11-2 with TRBJ2-1; no reliable D call. The germline CDR1 and CDR2 sequences are SGHAT and FQNNGV. Trimming pared 0 bases from V and 9 bases from J, leaving 6 bases between. The CDR3 spans 12 residues. The CDR3 DNA follows: TGTGCCAGCAGCTTAGATACGGCTGAGCAGTTCTTC. Translated, it gives CASSLDTAEQFF.

This clonotype came up many times. The genes are TRBV7-9 and TRBJ2-7; 7 bases match TRBD1. The CDR3 totals 15 residues. V was pared by 2 bases and J by 3 bases, with 7 bases of the junction left unmatched. The V gene's germline CDR1 is SEHNR and CDR2 FQNEAQ (reference sequence). The CDR3 DNA reads TGTGCCAGCAGCTTAAGCACAGGGGCCCTCTACGAGCAGTACTTC. Translated, it gives CASSLSTGALYEQYF. Full variable domain (rest looked up from reference TRBV7-9 and TRBJ2-7): DTGVSQNPRHKITKRGQNVTFRCDPISEHNRLYWYRQTLGQGPEFLTYFQNEAQLEKSRLLSDRFSAERPKGSFSTLEIQRTEQGDSAMYLCASSLSTGALYEQYFGPGTRLTVT.

In this sample, this clonotype turned up many times. The rearrangement links TRBV10-3 to TRBJ2-5, with TRBD2 matching 9 bases. This CDR3 has 18 residues. Germline V gene lookup returns CDR1 ENHRY and CDR2 SYGVKD. J gave up 4 bases and V 4 bases, and 16 bases lay outside the gene matches. CDR3 in amino acids: CAISATVAGEGGRETQYF. The CDR3 nucleotides are TGTGCCATCAGTGCTACGGTAGCGGGAGAGGGTGGGCGAGAGACCCAGTACTTC.

This clonotype appeared many times. This sequence joins TRBV4-2 and TRBJ2-7; 10 bases are a match to TRBD2. This CDR3 is 17 amino acids long. The trim removed 0 bases at V and 4 bases at J, leaving 9 bases unmatched. CDR1 and CDR2 (germline): LGHNA, YNFKEQ. This CDR3 is CASSQDRLAGGIYEQYF. The CDR3 DNA follows: TGTGCCAGCAGCCAAGATAGGTTAGCGGGAGGAATTTACGAGCAGTACTTC.

This clonotype was seen at least ten times. The chain employs TRBV28 and TRBJ2-7; no reliable D call. Per germline, CDR1 MDHEN and CDR2 SYDVKM. Trimming pared 5 bases from V and 1 base from J, leaving 9 bases between. The CDR3 contains 13 residues. CDR3 residues: CASSPPRSYEQYF. Here the CDR3 DNA reads TGTGCCAGCAGTCCTCCGCGGTCCTACGAGCAGTACTTC.

This clonotype was found many times. J is TRBJ1-1 and V is TRBV27; D is ambiguous. With 3 bases removed from V and 4 bases from J, the gap between germline ends came to 9 bases. This CDR3 contains 13 residues. The V gene's germline CDR1 is MNHEY and CDR2 SMNVEV (reference sequence). The CDR3 sequence is CASSLRAGTEAFF. The CDR3 DNA sequence: TGTGCCAGCAGTTTGAGGGCAGGCACTGAAGCTTTCTTT.

Many counts were recorded for this clonotype. V and J are TRBV5-1 and TRBJ2-3, with no clear D. The germline V and J ends were trimmed by 5 bases and 2 bases, with 6 bases remaining between them. The germline V gene has CDR1 SGHRS and CDR2 YFSETQ. The CDR3 has 12 residues. The CDR3 bases are TGCGCCAGCAGGTCCCCCACAGATACGCAGTATTTT. This encodes CASRSPTDTQYF.

The V call is TRBV29-1, the J call TRBJ2-1, with D tentatively TRBD1 or TRBD2 (5 bases each). Between the trimmed V and J ends, which lost 4 bases and 0 bases, there was a span of 7 bases. Germline CDR1 is SQVTM and CDR2 is ANQGSEA. The CDR3 totals 13 residues. CDR3 sequence (DNA): TGCAGCGTTGGGGGGAGCTCCTACAATGAGCAGTTCTTC. Protein sequence: CSVGGSSYNEQFF.

The chain joins TRBV19 to TRBJ1-5, with no clear D. From germline, CDR1 is LNHDA and CDR2 SQIVND (reference sequence). The CDR3 extends over 13 amino acids. Trimming cost V 0 bases and J 4 bases, with 4 bases left between them. The CDR3 DNA is TGTGCCAGTAGTATAGATGTTAATCAGCCCCAGCATTTT. It yields the protein CASSIDVNQPQHF.

The chain carries TRBV12-3 or TRBV12-4 and TRBJ1-5; D is unclear. This CDR3 is built from 13 residues. V lost 2 bases and J 4 bases, leaving 6 bases between the germline ends. The chain's CDR3 is CASSLSQNQPQHF. As DNA, the CDR3 is TGTGCCAGCAGTTTATCACAAAATCAGCCCCAGCATTTT.

This clonotype was recorded at least ten times. This sequence joins TRBV11-2 and TRBJ1-2; a possible D gene is TRBD1 (5 bases). The V and J ends lost 8 bases and 2 bases respectively, with 12 bases between them. Germline CDR1 and CDR2: SGHAT and FQNNGV. This CDR3 has 13 residues. CDR3 residues: CASRDLKNYGYTF. CDR3 nucleotide sequence: TGTGCCAGCCGGGACCTGAAAAACTATGGCTACACCTTC. The complete variable domain, with remaining parts taken from reference TRBV11-2 and TRBJ1-2, reads EAGVAQSPRYKIIEKRQSVAFWCNPISGHATLYWYQQILGQGPKLLIQFQNNGVVDDSQLPKDRFSAERLKGVDSTLKIQPAKLEDSAVYLCASRDLKNYGYTFGSGTRLTVV.

This clonotype came up many times. The gene calls are TRBV10-3 and TRBJ1-2; TRBD1 aligns across 9 bases. Germline V gene lookup returns CDR1 ENHRY and CDR2 SYGVKD. V was clipped by 6 bases and J by 8 bases; unmatched bases: 7. This CDR3 is built from 13 residues. The CDR3 bases are TGTGCCATCAGCCCGGGACAGGGAGAAGGCTACACCTTC. Translation gives CAISPGQGEGYTF.

This clonotype has ten or more counts. Written as DNA, the CDR3 is TGTGCCAGCAGCCCGGGACAGGGTATCAATGAGCAGTTCTTC. Amino acid sequence: CASSPGQGINEQFF. The V call is TRBV7-3, the J call TRBJ2-1; 9 positions agree with TRBD1. Germline V CDR1 and CDR2: SGHTA, FQGTGA. CDR3 length: 14 amino acids. V was pared by 5 bases and J by 6 bases, with 5 bases of the junction left unmatched.

This clonotype was observed many times. In nucleotides, the CDR3 is TGCAGCTCCCCAGGTCCCCACTTT. Its protein product is CSSPGPHF. The chain links TRBV29-1 to TRBJ1-6; D not resolved. Trimming cost V 8 bases and J 18 bases, with 11 bases left between them. This CDR3 is 8 amino acids long. Germline CDR1 SQVTM, CDR2 ANQGSEA.

The chain couples TRBV20-1 to TRBJ1-2, with D possibly being TRBD1 (6 bases). The CDR3 runs to 16 residues. V lost 1 base and J lost 4, with 19 bases in between. Looked up from germline, CDR1 is DFQATT and CDR2 is SNEGSKA (reference sequence). Here the CDR3 DNA reads TGCAGTGCTAGAGTCAGACAGACAGGAAGAATCTATGGCTACACCTTC. Amino acid sequence: CSARVRQTGRIYGYTF.

There are many counts of this clonotype. The V gene is TRBV28, the J gene TRBJ1-1, with 10 bases identical to TRBD1. Losses at the gene ends were 6 bases for V and 6 bases for J; bases not matched to a gene: 13. This CDR3 is 16 amino acids long. CDR1 and CDR2 from the germline V gene are MDHEN and SYDVKM. CDR3 sequence (DNA): TGTGCCAGCAGAAACCCGGGACAGGGGAGATTTTCTGAAGCTTTCTTT. Protein: CASRNPGQGRFSEAFF.

Only one count was recorded for this clonotype. Given a much more abundant clone one base away, this may be a read error. The gene calls are TRBV30 and TRBJ1-4; 9 positions match TRBD1. CDR1 is GTSNPN, CDR2 SVGIG, per germline (reference sequence). The length of the CDR3 is 13 residues. V lost 3 bases to trimming and J lost 16 bases; unmatched junction nucleotides: 12. The CDR3 spells CAWSRGQGQPGFF. The CDR3 coding sequence is TGTGCCTGGAGCCGGGGACAGGGCCAACCCGGGTTTTTT. The complete variable domain, with remaining parts taken from reference TRBV30 and TRBJ1-4, reads SQTIHQWPATLVQPVGSPLSLECTVEGTSNPNLYWYRQAAGRGLQLLFYSVGIGQISSEVPQNLSASRPQDRQFILSSKKLLLSDSGFYLCAWSRGQGQPGFFGSGTQLSVL.

Concerning this clonotype: This likely stems from a read error, as it lies one base from a far larger clone. V usage is TRBV6-2 or TRBV6-3 and J usage is TRBJ2-1, with D unresolved. Germline-derived CDR1 and CDR2 are MNHEY and SVGEGT. This CDR3 has 12 residues. Trimming took 2 bases from V and 10 from J, leaving 9 bases between them. The CDR3 DNA reads as TGTGCCAGCAGTTACGCGTCTAAGGAGCAGTTCTTC. Protein: CASSYASKEQFF.

This clonotype was counted many times. This sequence joins TRBV7-2 and TRBJ1-6, with D unclear. The CDR3 has 15 residues. Germline V gene lookup returns CDR1 SGHTA and CDR2 FQGNSA. Trimming cost V 5 bases and J 0 bases, with 8 bases left between them. CDR3 sequence: CASSPLSSYNSPLHF. The CDR3 region has the DNA TGTGCCAGCAGCCCCCTCAGCTCCTATAATTCACCCCTCCACTTT.

This clonotype showed up many times. The chain recombines TRBV6-6 with TRBJ2-5; no definite D call. The germline gives CDR1 MNHNY, CDR2 SVGAGI (reference sequence). Trimming took 6 bases from V and 2 from J, leaving 10 bases between them. This CDR3 region has 13 residues. In DNA form, the CDR3 reads TGTGCCAGCAGCCAACAGTTACAAGAGACCCAGTACTTC. Translation: CASSQQLQETQYF.

In this sample, this clonotype turned up a few times. The chain is built from TRBV24-1 and TRBJ2-4; 10 bases line up with TRBD1. The junction had 3 bases not matched to a gene; V was cut back by 2 bases and J by 6 bases. CDR3 length: 15 amino acids. CDR1 is KGHDR and CDR2 is SFDVKD in the germline V gene. The CDR3 region is CATSDSGQGGNIQYF. The CDR3 coding sequence is TGTGCCACCAGTGATTCCGGACAGGGGGGAAACATTCAGTACTTC.

This clonotype occurred many times. The V and J genes are TRBV28 and TRBJ1-3, with 8 bases identical to TRBD1. V trimming: 4 bases; J trimming: 3 bases; junction bases outside the gene matches: 5. Germline-derived CDR1 and CDR2 are MDHEN and SYDVKM. The CDR3 contains 15 residues. The CDR3 reads CASSSDRGGGNTIYF. Written as DNA, the CDR3 is TGTGCCAGCAGTTCCGACAGGGGAGGTGGAAACACCATATATTTT.

The sample holds many counts of this clonotype. The rearrangement links TRBV5-1 to TRBJ2-7; 13 nucleotides line up with TRBD2. The CDR3 contains 19 residues. V lost 2 bases, J lost 1 base, and 12 bases stayed unmatched. Per the germline V gene, CDR1 is SGHRS and CDR2 is YFSETQ. CDR3 in amino acids: CASSFILAGGSPSSYEQYF. CDR3 in DNA: TGCGCCAGCAGCTTCATACTAGCGGGAGGGAGTCCGTCATCCTACGAGCAGTACTTC. Full variable domain (rest looked up from reference TRBV5-1 and TRBJ2-7): KAGVTQTPRYLIKTRGQQVTLSCSPISGHRSVSWYQQTPGQGLQFLFEYFSETQRNKGNFPGRFSGRQFSNSRSEMNVSTLELGDSALYLCASSFILAGGSPSSYEQYFGPGTRLTVT.

This clonotype showed up many times. This chain joins TRBV19 and TRBJ1-1; D remains ambiguous. The V and J ends lost 5 bases and 7 bases respectively, with 11 bases between them. The germline V gene has CDR1 LNHDA and CDR2 SQIVND (reference sequence). The CDR3 is 12 residues long. In nucleotides, the CDR3 is TGTGCCAGTAGTTCTGGATTCGTTGAAGCTTTCTTT. It specifies CASSSGFVEAFF.

This clonotype was seen only once. The chain couples TRBV28 to TRBJ2-5, with 7 positions matching TRBD1. Germline values: CDR1 MDHEN, CDR2 SYDVKM. The J segment lost 4 bases and the V segment lost 8 bases, leaving 7 bases of the junction unmatched. This CDR3 is built from 13 residues. The CDR3 is CASFEGATETQYF. For the CDR3, the DNA is TGTGCCAGCTTTGAGGGGGCCACAGAGACCCAGTACTTC.

This clonotype was observed many times. V is TRBV6-4 and J is TRBJ2-2, with 12 bases aligning to TRBD2. This CDR3 spans 17 amino acids. Germline values: CDR1 MRHNA, CDR2 SNTAGT. Trimming removed 3 bases from V and 4 bases from J; junction bases left unmatched: 6. CDR3 sequence reads: CASSEELAGGGTGELFF. The CDR3 region has the DNA TGTGCCAGCAGTGAAGAACTAGCGGGAGGCGGCACCGGGGAGCTGTTTTTT.

This clonotype was picked up many times. This chain uses TRBV28 with TRBJ2-7; no clear D gene. Germline CDR1 is MDHEN and CDR2 is SYDVKM. The CDR3 is 12 residues long. The ends were cut back, 11 bases at V and 4 bases at J, with 15 bases in the middle. The chain's CDR3 is CARPKGGYEQYF. The CDR3, as DNA: TGTGCCCGACCAAAGGGTGGTTACGAGCAGTACTTC. Full variable domain (rest looked up from reference TRBV28 and TRBJ2-7): DVKVTQSSRYLVKRTGEKVFLECVQDMDHENMFWYRQDPGLGLRLIYFSYDVKMKEKGDIPEGYSVSREKKERFSLILESASTNQTSMYLCARPKGGYEQYFGPGTRLTVT.